The 12 T cell receptor beta chains in this list originate from one sample, sequenced in a study of shared clonotypes between healthy human individuals. Assay used: immunoSEQ multiplex PCR; TCRdb lists only in-frame clones, some missing. The table shows 1.5 million to 1.9 million clones, with approximately 98% occurring only once. The source material was naive CD4+ T cells sorted from blood. Subset specified: CD45RA+ positively selected. These TCRs come from a man aged 25-40 years in good health.

This chain connects TRBV9 to TRBJ2-2; TRBD2 matches at 11 bases. CDR3 size: 16 residues. The germline V gene encodes CDR1 SGDLS and CDR2 YYNGEE. The V and J ends lost 0 bases and 4 bases, in that order; junction bases with no gene match: 2. CDR3 amino acids: CASSVGLAGTTGELFF. In nucleotides, the CDR3 is TGTGCCAGCAGCGTAGGACTAGCGGGGACCACCGGGGAGCTGTTTTTT.

This rearrangement joins TRBV5-4 to TRBJ2-7, with D maybe TRBD2 (5 bases). The germline V and J ends were trimmed by 4 bases and 6 bases, with 20 bases remaining between them. Germline V gene sequence: CDR1 SGHNT, CDR2 YYREEE (reference sequence). This CDR3 contains 15 residues. The CDR3 loop is CASSPMASPEGEQYF. CDR3 DNA: TGTGCCAGCAGCCCCATGGCTAGCCCCGAGGGCGAGCAGTACTTC.

In the case of this clone: Different DNA sequences within this sample yield the same CDR3. The chain combines TRBV10-2 with TRBJ2-1; D unclear. The ends were cut back, 3 bases at V and 10 bases at J, with 7 bases in the middle. The germline CDR1 and CDR2 sequences are WSHSY and SAAADI. The CDR3 length is 11 residues. This CDR3 is CASSDLREQFF. The CDR3 DNA is TGCGCCAGCAGTGATTTACGCGAGCAGTTCTTC.

V gene TRBV27 combines with J gene TRBJ2-3; D perhaps matches TRBD1 (7 bases). Trimming took off 5 bases at V and 0 bases at J, with 15 bases between the two ends. Germline V gene data show CDR1 as MNHEY and CDR2 as SMNVEV (reference sequence). This CDR3 spans 16 amino acids. The CDR3 here is CASSPGGHPSTDTQYF. DNA of the CDR3: TGTGCCAGCAGTCCAGGGGGGCACCCTAGCACAGATACGCAGTATTTT.

In regard to this clone: Distinct nucleotide sequences in the sample also encode this CDR3. The gene calls are TRBV28 and TRBJ1-2; tentatively, D is TRBD1 (5 bases). The V end was cut by 5 bases, the J end by 0 bases, with 13 bases between. The CDR3 consists of 15 residues. The germline CDR1 and CDR2 sequences are MDHEN and SYDVKM. The CDR3 here is CASSPWDLTNYGYTF. The CDR3 DNA reads TGTGCCAGCAGTCCATGGGACCTAACTAACTATGGCTACACCTTC.

V is TRBV28 and J is TRBJ2-1, with 7 positions matching TRBD2. Germline V gene sequence: CDR1 MDHEN, CDR2 SYDVKM. The V and J ends lost 7 bases and 0 bases, in that order; junction bases with no gene match: 12. The CDR3 is made up of 17 amino acids. This chain's CDR3 is CASTTSVNIRSYNEQFF. The CDR3 nucleotides are TGTGCCAGCACCACTAGCGTTAATATTCGCTCCTACAATGAGCAGTTCTTC.

The gene calls are TRBV5-1 and TRBJ2-7; the D gene is possibly TRBD1 (5 bases). V lost 4 bases, J lost 2 bases, and 16 bases lay in between. Germline CDR1 reads SGHRS; CDR2 reads YFSETQ. The CDR3 length is 15 residues. This CDR3 is CASSPRQSGPYEQYF. The CDR3 DNA reads as TGCGCCAGCAGCCCTAGACAGTCAGGCCCCTACGAGCAGTACTTC.

This chain connects TRBV5-1 to TRBJ2-7; maybe TRBD2 (5 bases). Germline V lookup: CDR1 SGHRS, CDR2 YFSETQ. Trimming took off 5 bases at V and 2 bases at J, with 14 bases between the two ends. The CDR3 covers 14 residues. CDR3 in DNA: TGCGCCAGCAGGGACCTAGTGGGAGCCTACGAGCAGTACTTC. Translating gives CASRDLVGAYEQYF.

The chain couples TRBV5-1 to TRBJ1-2, with D maybe TRBD1 (6 bases). This CDR3 comprises 18 residues. The V end was cut by 1 base, the J end by 2 bases, with 21 bases between. Germline-derived CDR1 and CDR2 are SGHRS and YFSETQ. DNA for the CDR3: TGCGCCAGCAGCTTGAGGGGGACACTCCTAACTTTAAACTATGGCTACACCTTC. This encodes CASSLRGTLLTLNYGYTF.

The chain recombines TRBV5-6 with TRBJ1-5; maybe TRBD1 (6 bases). Germline CDR1 SGHDT, CDR2 YYEEEE. V was shortened by 2 bases and J by 5 bases, with 14 bases between the two germline ends. The CDR3 runs 15 residues. The CDR3 spells CASSFSRQVYQPQHF. CDR3 bases: TGTGCCAGCAGCTTTTCCCGACAGGTGTATCAGCCCCAGCATTTT. Looking up the rest from reference TRBV5-6 and TRBJ1-5 gives the full variable domain: DAGVTQSPTHLIKTRGQQVTLRCSPKSGHDTVSWYQQALGQGPQFIFQYYEEEERQRGNFPDRFSGHQFPNYSSELNVNALLLGDSALYLCASSFSRQVYQPQHFGDGTRLSIL.

A note on this clone: The sample carries other DNA sequences with the same CDR3. The V gene is TRBV9, the J gene TRBJ2-7; no clear D. V was pared by 1 base and J by 2 bases, with 10 bases between. This CDR3 region has 14 residues. Germline V gene lookup returns CDR1 SGDLS and CDR2 YYNGEE. For the CDR3, the DNA is TGTGCCAGCAGCGTAACCGGTTCGGCCTACGAGCAGTACTTC. Protein: CASSVTGSAYEQYF.

V is TRBV19 and J is TRBJ2-6; D not resolved. This CDR3 contains 14 residues. Deletions cut 9 bases from V and 0 bases from J, with 9 bases between. From germline, CDR1 is LNHDA and CDR2 SQIVND (reference sequence). DNA of the CDR3: TGTGCCAGCCTCAAGAGCTCTGGGGCCAACGTCCTGACTTTC. Its protein product is CASLKSSGANVLTF.